One and the same sample provided the 5 T cell receptor beta chains below, sequenced in a study of cytomegalovirus exposure and HLA in healthy donors (dated by TCRdb to the late 2010s). The library was made by the immunoSEQ multiplex PCR assay. A mixture of 60 forward primers for TCR Vbeta segments and 13 reverse primers for TCR Jbeta segments was used in the multiplex PCR. In TCRdb, the immuneACCESS table is reduced to in-frame sequences with V and J assigned. These tables do not hold every clone; where another copy was compared, an unresolved V gene accounts for under half, and the others remain unexplained. In all, the sample holds some 130,000 clones, and approximately 85% of those were seen once. Together, the top ten hold around 11% of the sample. Source material: PBMCs. The receptors derive from a male donor in good health and CMV-seropositive.

V gene TRBV2 combines with J gene TRBJ1-1; no firm D call. Trimming removed 1 base at V and 5 bases at J, with 8 bases between. This CDR3 spans 13 amino acids. The germline gives CDR1 SNHLY, CDR2 FYNNEI. The CDR3: CASSEDMETEAFF. In DNA form, the CDR3 reads TGTGCCAGCAGTGAAGACATGGAGACTGAAGCTTTCTTT. Looking up the rest from reference TRBV2 and TRBJ1-1 gives the full variable domain: EPEVTQTPSHQVTQMGQEVILRCVPISNHLYFYWYRQILGQKVEFLVSFYNNEISEKSEIFDDQFSVERPDGSNFTLKIRSTKLEDSAMYFCASSEDMETEAFFGQGTRLTVV.

The CDR3 loop reads CASSYRDSEETQYF. DNA for the CDR3: TGTGCCAGCAGCTATAGGGACAGTGAAGAGACCCAGTACTTC. J is TRBJ2-5 and V is TRBV6-6; TRBD1 matches 7 bases. This CDR3 comprises 14 residues. Germline V CDR1 and CDR2: MNHNY, SVGAGI (reference sequence). Unmatched junction bases numbered 7, after V lost 6 bases and J lost 3 bases.

The genes are TRBV15 and TRBJ2-5, with D tentatively TRBD2 (8 bases). V was trimmed by 5 bases and J by 2 bases, leaving 24 bases between them. There are 18 residues in the CDR3. Germline-derived CDR1 and CDR2 are LNHNV and YYDKDF (reference sequence). In DNA form, the CDR3 reads TGTGCCACCAGCTTCGGAGGGGGCGGGAGGCCGTTTCAAGAGACCCAGTACTTC. It codes for CATSFGGGGRPFQETQYF.

This chain joins TRBV5-1 and TRBJ2-7, with 8 bases aligning to TRBD2. The CDR3 spans 15 residues. The V and J ends lost 4 bases and 1 base, in that order; junction bases with no gene match: 7. Germline V CDR1 and CDR2: SGHRS, YFSETQ. CDR3 protein: CASSRRGAESYEQYF. The CDR3 coding sequence is TGCGCCAGCAGCCGGCGGGGGGCGGAATCCTACGAGCAGTACTTC.

This sequence joins TRBV4-2 and TRBJ2-5; D may be TRBD2 (5 bases). Trimming left V 2 bases short and J 2 bases short, with 9 bases between. Germline V gives CDR1 LGHNA, CDR2 YNFKEQ. There are 14 residues in the CDR3. The DNA of the CDR3 is TGTGCCAGCAGCCAAATTCGGGATCAAGAGACCCAGTACTTC. Translation: CASSQIRDQETQYF.